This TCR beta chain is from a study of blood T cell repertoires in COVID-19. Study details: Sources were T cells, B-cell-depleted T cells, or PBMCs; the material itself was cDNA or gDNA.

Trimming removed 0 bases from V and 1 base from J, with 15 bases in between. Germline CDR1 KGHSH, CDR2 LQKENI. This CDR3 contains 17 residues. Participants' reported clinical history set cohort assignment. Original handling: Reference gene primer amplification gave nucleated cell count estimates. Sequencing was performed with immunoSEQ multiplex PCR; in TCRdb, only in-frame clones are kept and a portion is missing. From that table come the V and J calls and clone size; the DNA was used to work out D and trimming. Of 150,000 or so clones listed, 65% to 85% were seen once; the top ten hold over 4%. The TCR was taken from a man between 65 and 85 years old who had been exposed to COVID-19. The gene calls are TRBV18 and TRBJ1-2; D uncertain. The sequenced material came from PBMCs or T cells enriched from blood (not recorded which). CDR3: CASSPPMLRDRNYGYTF. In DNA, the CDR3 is TGTGCCAGCTCACCACCGATGTTGAGGGATCGTAACTATGGCTACACCTTC. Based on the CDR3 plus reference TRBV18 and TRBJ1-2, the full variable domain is NAGVMQNPRHLVRRRGQEARLRCSPMKGHSHVYWYRQLPEEGLKFMVYLQKENIIDESGMPKERFSAEFPKEGPSILRIQQVVRGDSAAYFCASSPPMLRDRNYGYTFGSGTRLTVV.